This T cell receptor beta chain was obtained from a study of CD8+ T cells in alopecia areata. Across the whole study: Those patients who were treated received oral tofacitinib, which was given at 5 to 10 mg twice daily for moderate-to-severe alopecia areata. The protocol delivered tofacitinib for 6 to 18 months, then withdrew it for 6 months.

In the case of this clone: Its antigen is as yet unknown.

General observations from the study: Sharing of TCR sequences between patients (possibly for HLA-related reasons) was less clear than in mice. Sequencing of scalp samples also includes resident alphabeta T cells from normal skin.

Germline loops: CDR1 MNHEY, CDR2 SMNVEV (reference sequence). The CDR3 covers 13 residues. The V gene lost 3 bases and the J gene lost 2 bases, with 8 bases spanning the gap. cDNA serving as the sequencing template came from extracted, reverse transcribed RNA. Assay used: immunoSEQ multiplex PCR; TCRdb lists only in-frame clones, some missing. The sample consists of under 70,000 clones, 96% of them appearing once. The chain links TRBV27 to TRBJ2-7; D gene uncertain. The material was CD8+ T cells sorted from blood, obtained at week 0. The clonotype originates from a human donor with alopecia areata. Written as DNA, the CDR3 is TGTGCCAGCAGTTTCGGAGATACCTACGAGCAGTACTTC. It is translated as CASSFGDTYEQYF.